The rows below give T cell receptor beta chains drawn from one sample of a study of blood T cell repertoires in COVID-19. The protocol was immunoSEQ multiplex PCR, while the TCRdb copy is restricted to in-frame clones and leaves out a portion. This sample carries about 380,000 clones, roughly 85% of them seen once, and the ten largest clones take 3.6%. What was sequenced was peripheral blood. These receptors all stem from a woman aged 18-29 years with acute or convalescent COVID-19. Both conserved end residues are part of each CDR3. Fields, in order: clone size, CDR3 length, V gene, D gene, J gene, CDR3 protein, CDR3 DNA. A D gene is named only where the DNA matches it firmly. For some rows the clone size is stated as once, few or many, or as a class when expanded; others skip it.

clone_size: .; cdr3_length: 14; v_call: TRBV6-2/TRBV6-3; d_call: .; j_call: TRBJ2-6; cdr3_aa: CASSLFSGANVLTF; cdr3_nt: TGTGCCAGCAGTCTCTTCTCTGGGGCCAACGTCCTGACTTTC
clone_size: once; cdr3_length: 15; v_call: TRBV7-8; d_call: .; j_call: TRBJ1-5; cdr3_aa: CASSLVAGGGQPQHF; cdr3_nt: TGTGCCAGCAGCTTGGTGGCGGGGGGTGGTCAGCCCCAGCATTTT
clone_size: .; cdr3_length: 14; v_call: TRBV5-6; d_call: .; j_call: TRBJ1-6; cdr3_aa: CASSPTPDNSPLHF; cdr3_nt: TGTGCCAGCAGCCCGACACCTGATAATTCACCCCTCCACTTT
clone_size: few; cdr3_length: 15; v_call: TRBV6-5; d_call: .; j_call: TRBJ1-6; cdr3_aa: CASNLEGAANSPLHF; cdr3_nt: TGTGCCAGCAACCTCGAAGGGGCTGCTAATTCACCCCTCCACTTT
clone_size: .; cdr3_length: 14; v_call: TRBV7-3; d_call: .; j_call: TRBJ2-2; cdr3_aa: CASSLSGVTGELFF; cdr3_nt: TGTGCCAGCAGCTTAAGCGGGGTTACCGGGGAGCTGTTTTTT
clone_size: .; cdr3_length: 15; v_call: TRBV30; d_call: TRBD1; j_call: TRBJ1-2; cdr3_aa: CAWRLTGTGDYGYTF; cdr3_nt: TGTGCCTGGAGGCTGACCGGGACAGGGGACTATGGCTACACCTTC
clone_size: .; cdr3_length: 14; v_call: TRBV5-1; d_call: TRBD2; j_call: TRBJ2-5; cdr3_aa: CASSLGGGQETQYF; cdr3_nt: TGCGCCAGCAGCTTGGGGGGGGGCCAAGAGACCCAGTACTTC
clone_size: .; cdr3_length: 15; v_call: TRBV19; d_call: TRBD2; j_call: TRBJ2-3; cdr3_aa: CASGPRTSGTDTQYF; cdr3_nt: TGTGCCAGTGGCCCCCGGACTAGCGGCACAGATACGCAGTATTTT
clone_size: .; cdr3_length: 13; v_call: TRBV5-4; d_call: TRBD1; j_call: TRBJ1-2; cdr3_aa: CATVQGGNYGYTF; cdr3_nt: TGTGCCACGGTACAGGGGGGGAACTATGGCTACACCTTC
clone_size: .; cdr3_length: 13; v_call: TRBV3-1/TRBV3-2; d_call: .; j_call: TRBJ1-1; cdr3_aa: CASSQGRNTEAFF; cdr3_nt: TGTGCCAGCAGCCAAGGCAGGAACACTGAAGCTTTCTTT
clone_size: .; cdr3_length: 15; v_call: TRBV6-5; d_call: .; j_call: TRBJ1-2; cdr3_aa: CASSYARGGSYGYTF; cdr3_nt: TGTGCCAGCAGTTACGCCCGGGGTGGGAGCTATGGCTACACCTTC
clone_size: .; cdr3_length: 16; v_call: TRBV4-2; d_call: .; j_call: TRBJ1-1; cdr3_aa: CASSQDAPGLNTEAFF; cdr3_nt: TGTGCCAGCAGCCAAGACGCCCCAGGGCTTAACACTGAAGCTTTCTTT
clone_size: .; cdr3_length: 14; v_call: TRBV5-1; d_call: TRBD1; j_call: TRBJ2-7; cdr3_aa: CASSPGTGTYEQYF; cdr3_nt: TGCGCCAGCAGCCCGGGGACAGGGACCTACGAGCAGTACTTC
clone_size: .; cdr3_length: 15; v_call: TRBV6-2/TRBV6-3; d_call: TRBD2; j_call: TRBJ2-2; cdr3_aa: CASSVAGRNTGELFF; cdr3_nt: TGTGCCAGCAGCGTAGCGGGAAGGAACACCGGGGAGCTGTTTTTT
clone_size: .; cdr3_length: 15; v_call: TRBV6-4; d_call: .; j_call: TRBJ1-6; cdr3_aa: CASSDSGGDNSPLHF; cdr3_nt: TGTGCCAGCAGTGACTCAGGGGGAGATAATTCACCCCTCCACTTT
clone_size: once; cdr3_length: 15; v_call: TRBV3-1/TRBV3-2; d_call: TRBD2; j_call: TRBJ2-1; cdr3_aa: CASSQEGLGGNEQFF; cdr3_nt: TGTGCCAGCAGCCAAGAGGGACTAGGAGGTAATGAGCAGTTCTTC
clone_size: .; cdr3_length: 14; v_call: TRBV6-1; d_call: TRBD1; j_call: TRBJ2-5; cdr3_aa: CASSESTTGGTQYF; cdr3_nt: TGTGCCAGCAGTGAAAGTACAACAGGGGGGACCCAGTACTTC
clone_size: once; cdr3_length: 15; v_call: TRBV6-5; d_call: .; j_call: TRBJ1-6; cdr3_aa: CASLVGQGWDSPLHF; cdr3_nt: TGTGCCAGCCTCGTGGGGCAGGGATGGGATTCACCCCTCCACTTT
clone_size: .; cdr3_length: 16; v_call: TRBV6-5; d_call: TRBD1; j_call: TRBJ2-2; cdr3_aa: CASSHSRTGGTGELFF; cdr3_nt: TGTGCCAGCAGTCACTCTCGGACAGGGGGCACCGGGGAGCTGTTTTTT
clone_size: .; cdr3_length: 14; v_call: TRBV29-1; d_call: TRBD1; j_call: TRBJ1-2; cdr3_aa: CSAGGGQGLNGYTF; cdr3_nt: TGCAGCGCCGGGGGGGGACAGGGACTCAATGGCTACACCTTC
clone_size: .; cdr3_length: 14; v_call: TRBV3-1/TRBV3-2; d_call: .; j_call: TRBJ2-2; cdr3_aa: CASSQDTVTGELFF; cdr3_nt: TGTGCCAGCAGCCAAGATACGGTGACCGGGGAGCTGTTTTTT
clone_size: few; cdr3_length: 12; v_call: TRBV7-9; d_call: .; j_call: TRBJ1-5; cdr3_aa: CASSFLTEPQHF; cdr3_nt: TGTGCCAGCAGCTTCTTAACGGAGCCCCAGCATTTT
clone_size: .; cdr3_length: 16; v_call: TRBV7-6; d_call: .; j_call: TRBJ1-5; cdr3_aa: CASSLGQEYSNQPQHF; cdr3_nt: TGTGCCAGCAGCTTAGGACAGGAATATAGCAATCAGCCCCAGCATTTT
clone_size: .; cdr3_length: 13; v_call: TRBV29-1; d_call: .; j_call: TRBJ2-5; cdr3_aa: CSVDAQVQETQYF; cdr3_nt: TGCAGCGTTGACGCTCAGGTACAAGAGACCCAGTACTTC
clone_size: .; cdr3_length: 15; v_call: TRBV3-1/TRBV3-2; d_call: TRBD2; j_call: TRBJ2-7; cdr3_aa: CASSYSGSISVEQYF; cdr3_nt: TGTGCCAGCAGCTATAGCGGGAGCATTTCTGTCGAGCAGTACTTC
clone_size: .; cdr3_length: 16; v_call: TRBV9; d_call: .; j_call: TRBJ1-5; cdr3_aa: CASSPTAAGQNQPQHF; cdr3_nt: TGTGCCAGCAGCCCTACCGCGGCAGGGCAAAATCAGCCCCAGCATTTT
clone_size: .; cdr3_length: 14; v_call: TRBV6-1; d_call: TRBD1; j_call: TRBJ1-2; cdr3_aa: CASSEGTGVDGYTF; cdr3_nt: TGTGCCAGCAGTGAAGGAACAGGGGTCGACGGCTACACCTTC
clone_size: .; cdr3_length: 17; v_call: TRBV23-1; d_call: TRBD2; j_call: TRBJ2-3; cdr3_aa: CASSQSRLAGSTDTQYF; cdr3_nt: TGCGCCAGCAGTCAATCCCGACTAGCGGGGAGCACAGATACGCAGTATTTT